These T cell receptor beta chains were read from a single sample in a study of Graves' ophthalmopathy and Graves' hyperthyroidism. TCRdb re-called the multiplex PCR reads with MiXCR, one entry per CDR3 protein. The sample yields about 550,000 distinct CDR3 sequences, under 40% seen once. The sequencing input was peripheral blood or thyroid tissue (not recorded which). The receptors were sampled from an adult man with Graves' hyperthyroidism. The CDR3 runs from the conserved cysteine through the conserved F or W. Fields, in order: J gene, clone size, D gene, V gene, CDR3 DNA, CDR3 protein. A D gene is named only where the DNA matches it firmly. Part of the rows lack a size; the others show once, few, many or a class for expanded clones.

TRBJ2-7,-,TRBD1,TRBV29-1,TGCAGCGTTGCAACGGTCGGTGCCAGCAGGACAGGGCTCAACGAGCAGTACTTC,CSVATVGASRTGLNEQYF
TRBJ2-1,-,TRBD2,TRBV29-1,TGCAGCAACTCCCTAGCGGGGCCGAACAATGAGCAGTTCTTC,CSNSLAGPNNEQFF
TRBJ2-7,-,-,TRBV27,TGTGCCAGCAGTTTAACTGGGCGGGAGCAGTACTTC,CASSLTGREQYF
TRBJ2-7,many,TRBD1,TRBV7-9,TGTGCCAGCAGCTTGGGACAGGGGTTCAACGAGCAGTACTTC,CASSLGQGFNEQYF
TRBJ2-7,many,-,TRBV20-1,TGCAGTGCTAGAGAGATCGGCAGCCCCGAGCAGTACTTC,CSAREIGSPEQYF
TRBJ2-2,-,TRBD2,TRBV10-3,TGTGCCATCAGTGACCAGGGGATAGCGGGGGCCGGGGAGCTGTTTTTT,CAISDQGIAGAGELFF
TRBJ2-2,many,-,TRBV5-6,TGTGCCAGCAGCTTGGACCGTGTCGGGGAGCTGTTTTTT,CASSLDRVGELFF
TRBJ2-7,many,-,TRBV6-5,TGTGCCAGCACCACCACAGGGACCTATGAGCAGTACTTC,CASTTTGTYEQYF
TRBJ2-5,-,-,TRBV6-6,TGTGCCAGCAGAAGTTCAACAGGGTACCAAGAGACCCAGTACTTC,CASRSSTGYQETQYF
TRBJ2-5,few,TRBD2,TRBV9,TGTGCCAGCAGCGTATCGGCTAGCGGGACGGAGACCCAGTACTTC,CASSVSASGTETQYF
TRBJ2-7,-,-,TRBV25-1,TGTGCCAGCAGTGAATTAGAGACAGTATCCTACGAGCAGTACTTC,CASSELETVSYEQYF
TRBJ1-2,many,-,TRBV2,TGTGCCATCAACGGGAACTATGGCTACACCTTC,CAINGNYGYTF
TRBJ2-5,-,-,TRBV7-9,TGTGCCAGCAGCTATAGCACCCAAGAGACCCAGTACTTC,CASSYSTQETQYF
TRBJ2-1,-,TRBD2,TRBV5-1,TGCGCCAGCAGCCCGGGACTAGCGGGGGGTCGCCAGTTCTTC,CASSPGLAGGRQFF
TRBJ1-2,once,-,TRBV9,TGTGCCAGCAGCGTAGTAGGGGTAGTTGGCTACACCTTC,CASSVVGVVGYTF
TRBJ2-3,-,TRBD2,TRBV10-3,TGTGCCAGCAGTTTATTAGTGGAGGCGGGAGGAGCAGATACGCAGTATTTT,CASSLLVEAGGADTQYF
TRBJ1-6,many,-,TRBV5-5,TGTGCCAGCAGCTCCACAGGGAGCTCCTATAATTCACCCCTCCACTTT,CASSSTGSSYNSPLHF
TRBJ2-2,-,-,TRBV24-1,TGTGCCACCAATGGGGCGACCGGGGAGCTGTTTTTT,CATNGATGELFF
TRBJ2-7,many,-,TRBV11-2,TGTGCCAGCAGCTTATCCCCCTTGGGGCCTTCCTACGAGCAGTACTTC,CASSLSPLGPSYEQYF
TRBJ2-1,-,TRBD1,TRBV29-1,TGCAGCGCCCGGACAGGTTCCGAAGGGGAGCAGTTCTTC,CSARTGSEGEQFF
TRBJ2-7,-,-,TRBV10-3,TGTGCCATCAGTGGACTAGACTGGGGGGCCTACGAGCAGTACTTC,CAISGLDWGAYEQYF
TRBJ1-5,many,TRBD1,TRBV12-3/TRBV12-4,TGTGCCAGCAGTCCGGACAGGGGCTATCAGCCCCAGCATTTT,CASSPDRGYQPQHF
TRBJ1-6,-,TRBD1,TRBV10-3,TGTGCTAGATCGGACAGGGATCATTTCCTCCACTTT,CARSDRDHFLHF
TRBJ1-1,many,-,TRBV5-8,TGTGCCAGCAGCTTGGTACAGCTTATATCTGAAGCTTTCTTT,CASSLVQLISEAFF
TRBJ2-2,once,TRBD1,TRBV5-1,TGCGCCAGCAGCTTAGGGGGGACAGGGGGCACCGGGGAGCTGTTTTTT,CASSLGGTGGTGELFF
TRBJ1-1,many,-,TRBV12-3/TRBV12-4,TGTGCCAGCAGCACTGGCCACAACACTGAAGCTTTCTTT,CASSTGHNTEAFF
TRBJ2-1,-,-,TRBV4-1,TGTGCCAGCAGCCAAGCAGACAATGAGCAGTTCTTC,CASSQADNEQFF
TRBJ1-6,-,-,TRBV28,TGTGCCAGCAACAGCGGGAGCTCCTATAATTCACCCCTCCACTTT,CASNSGSSYNSPLHF
TRBJ2-1,-,-,TRBV11-2,TGTGCCAGCAGCCCCTTCCTAGGAGGGCCGCAGTTCTTC,CASSPFLGGPQFF
TRBJ2-7,many,TRBD2,TRBV9,TGTGCCAGCAGCGCCTTACTAGCGGGAGGCTCCCACGAGCAGTACTTC,CASSALLAGGSHEQYF
TRBJ1-1,many,-,TRBV19,TGTGCCAGCGCCATAGGGGGGATAGCTTTCTTT,CASAIGGIAFF
TRBJ1-2,many,TRBD1,TRBV2,TGTGCCAGCAGTGCTGCAGGGGGTCGGTATGGCTACACCTTC,CASSAAGGRYGYTF
TRBJ2-5,-,-,TRBV7-2,TGTGCCAGCAGCTTAATACCCAGCCAAGAGACCCAGTACTTC,CASSLIPSQETQYF
TRBJ2-1,-,-,TRBV7-9,TGTGCCAGCAGCTTAGAGGCAGGCTATCAAAACAATGAGCAGTTCTTC,CASSLEAGYQNNEQFF
TRBJ1-2,many,-,TRBV2,TGTGCCAGCAGGGAGGACCGCTATGGCTACACCTTC,CASREDRYGYTF